This TCR beta chain was captured in a study of blood T cell repertoires in COVID-19. Study information: Acute and convalescent COVID-19 specimens originated in the United States, Italy and Spain. The analysed material was cDNA or gDNA that came from T cells, B-cell-depleted T cells, or PBMCs.

Germline V gene data show CDR1 as MDHEN and CDR2 as SYDVKM. V lost 2 bases to trimming and J lost 4 bases, with 11 bases between them. The CDR3 totals 15 residues. In the study's own analysis: Amplification from reference gene primers served as the basis for estimated nucleated cell counts. Repertoires were generated with immunoSEQ multiplex PCR, while TCRdb's copy carries only in-frame clones and drops some. The DNA gave D and trimming, while V, J and clone size come from that table. The data contain 190,000 or so clones, roughly 86% of them singletons. The sample consisted of peripheral blood. The receptor comes from a woman aged 25 to 39 with active or convalescent COVID-19. V is TRBV28 and J is TRBJ2-2; TRBD1 might be the D (6 bases). CDR3: CASSLPQTGTGELFF. The CDR3 DNA reads as TGTGCCAGCAGTTTACCCCAGACAGGCACCGGGGAGCTGTTTTTT. The full variable domain, completed using reference TRBV28 and TRBJ2-2, is DVKVTQSSRYLVKRTGEKVFLECVQDMDHENMFWYRQDPGLGLRLIYFSYDVKMKEKGDIPEGYSVSREKKERFSLILESASTNQTSMYLCASSLPQTGTGELFFGEGSRLTVL.